This T cell receptor beta chain was identified in a study of glioma-infiltrating T cells after dendritic cell vaccination. V lost 7 bases, J lost 3 bases, and 7 bases lay in between. Germline V gene lookup returns CDR1 MNHNY and CDR2 SVGAGI (reference sequence). The CDR3 is 12 residues long. Generated by immunoSEQ multiplex PCR, the TCRdb table keeps only in-frame clones and is missing some. There are 50,000 to 70,000 clones in the sample; 70% to 85% occur only once, and about 15% lies in the top ten. Specified time point: after dendritic cell vaccination, including at tumor progression/relapse. The starting material was blood, obtained after dendritic cell vaccination. The sequence derives from a human donor with glioblastoma. The chain has TRBV6-6 and TRBJ1-5, with a possible D match to TRBD1 (5 bases). CDR3 DNA sequence: TGTGCCAGCAAACAGGCCAATCAGCCCCAGCATTTT. Its protein product is CASKQANQPQHF.